This entry is about one TCR beta chain. Its antigen is still unknown. The data are from a study of T-cell memory formation after mild COVID-19. Notes on the study in general: The appearance of some responding clones in pre-infection memory suggested that cross-reactive memory joined. The study found balanced CD4/CD8 in clones contracting day 15 to 85 and a CD4+ lean in later expanders.

Sample barcodes and UMIs were carried by the TCR alpha and TCR beta cDNA libraries that 5'RACE generated with constant-segment primers. TCRdb ran MiXCR on the 5' RACE reads and lists one entry per CDR3 protein. The data hold roughly 350,000 distinct CDR3 sequences, with roughly an eighth observed a single time. Per germline, CDR1 SGHRS and CDR2 YFSETQ. This CDR3 has 14 amino acids. Unmatched junction bases numbered 5, after V lost 2 bases and J lost 6 bases. The TCR sequence derives from a man younger than 35 who had mild COVID-19 (a few samples of this study predate the infection). Cell type and time point are not known. What was sequenced was PBMCs or a T cell subset sorted from them (not recorded which). This chain uses TRBV5-1 with TRBJ2-3; TRBD1 matches at 8 bases. Written as DNA, the CDR3 is TGCGCCAGCAGCTTCGGACAGGGTGGGGATACGCAGTATTTT. Translation gives CASSFGQGGDTQYF.